This T cell receptor beta chain is drawn from a study of T cell repertoires in cytomegalovirus infection. Study overall: In the study, CMV epitopes included recently identified HLA-C-restricted and well-studied HLA-B-restricted ones. Indications came from public TCR beta signatures; they pointed to CMV infection and to a matching HLA type.

V trimming: 5 bases; J trimming: 0 bases; junction bases outside the gene matches: 4. The CDR3 runs to 16 residues. This clonotype occurred many times. Its specificity is not known. TCRdb independently ran MiXCR on the reads; one entry per CDR3 protein. The sample has some 940,000 distinct CDR3 sequences, around 30% seen once. General study points: There were carriers of CMV plus the relevant HLA, and cumulative public TCR beta family frequency identified them. HLA-C-restricted, CMV-specific TCR beta clonotypes were dominant ex vivo.

This clonotype was obtained from a human donor in good health (CMV status not recorded). Some clones in this sample may be carry-over from other donors' samples. The chain couples TRBV12-3 or TRBV12-4 to TRBJ1-5; 10 nucleotides agree with TRBD1. This specimen consisted of cultured CD8+ T cells from PBMCs, obtained from culture after CMV antigen stimulation. In DNA form, the CDR3 reads TGTGCCAGCAGTCAGGACAGGGGGAATAGCAATCAGCCCCAGCATTTT. The encoded protein is CASSQDRGNSNQPQHF.